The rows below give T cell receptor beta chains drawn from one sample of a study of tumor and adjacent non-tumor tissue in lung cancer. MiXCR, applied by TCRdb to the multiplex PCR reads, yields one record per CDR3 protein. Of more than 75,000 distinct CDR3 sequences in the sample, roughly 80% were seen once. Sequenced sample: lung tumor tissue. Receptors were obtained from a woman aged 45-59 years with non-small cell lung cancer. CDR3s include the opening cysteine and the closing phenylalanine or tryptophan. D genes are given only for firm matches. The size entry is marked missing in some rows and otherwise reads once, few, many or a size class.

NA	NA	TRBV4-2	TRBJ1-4	CASSQQDGATNEKLFF	TGTGCCAGCAGCCAACAAGACGGTGCAACTAATGAAAAACTGTTTTTT
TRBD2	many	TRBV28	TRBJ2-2	CASSLSGGATGELFF	TGTGCCAGCAGTTTATCGGGAGGGGCTACCGGGGAGCTGTTTTTT
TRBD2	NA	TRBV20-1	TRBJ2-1	CSTRGLAGYSGQFF	TGCAGTACTAGAGGCCTAGCGGGATACAGTGGGCAGTTCTTC
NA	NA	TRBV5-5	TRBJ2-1	CASSFELNGRSYKEQFF	TGTGCCAGCAGCTTTGAGCTGAACGGGCGTTCCTACAAGGAGCAGTTCTTC
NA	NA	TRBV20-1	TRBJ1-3	CIVPGAGTTTYF	TGCATTGTTCCGGGGGCAGGAACCACCACATATTTT
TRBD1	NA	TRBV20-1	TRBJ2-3	CSASSRQGAVVRVTSTDTQYF	TGCAGTGCTAGTTCCCGACAGGGGGCGGTAGTGAGAGTGACTAGCACAGATACGCAGTATTTT
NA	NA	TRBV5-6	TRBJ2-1	CASSLEAGLSPTQRHEQFF	TGTGCCAGCAGCTTGGAGGCAGGCCTCAGCCCCACGCAGCGTCATGAGCAGTTCTTC
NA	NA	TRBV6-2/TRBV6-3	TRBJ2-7	CTSSKTGSNSYELYF	TGTACCAGCAGTAAAACAGGGTCAAACTCCTACGAGCTGTACTTC
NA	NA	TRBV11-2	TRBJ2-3	CASSLVAMTGWCTDTQYF	TGTGCCAGCAGCCTCGTCGCCATGACCGGCTGGTGCACAGATACGCAGTATTTT
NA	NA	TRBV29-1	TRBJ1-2	CNVETEGYTF	TGCAACGTTGAAACAGAGGGCTACACCTTC
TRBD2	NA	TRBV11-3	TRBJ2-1	CTSDSRSGSSYNEQFF	TGTACCAGCGACTCCCGGAGCGGGAGTTCCTACAATGAGCAGTTCTTC
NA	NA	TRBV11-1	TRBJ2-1	CASTRQRMDEQSF	TGTGCCAGCACCCGACAGCGAATGGATGAGCAGTCCTTC
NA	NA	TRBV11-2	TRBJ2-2	CARSSSSRDTGELFF	TGTGCCAGGAGCTCATCGTCTCGAGACACCGGGGAGCTGTTTTTT
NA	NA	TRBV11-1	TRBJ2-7	CASSRLEGSYEHYF	TGTGCCAGCAGCCGACTAGAGGGGTCATACGAGCACTACTTC
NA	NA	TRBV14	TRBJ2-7	CARGSSWRSSYQQYF	TGTGCCAGGGGAAGTAGTTGGCGTAGCTCCTACCAGCAGTACTTC
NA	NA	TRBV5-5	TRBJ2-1	CASSLGTDKEQFF	TGTGCCAGCAGCTTGGGGACAGACAAAGAGCAGTTCTTT
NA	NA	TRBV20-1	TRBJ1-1	CSAYRDTLNTEAFF	TGCAGTGCTTACCGGGACACCTTGAACACTGAGGCTTTCTTT
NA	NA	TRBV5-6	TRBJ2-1	CASSFYGIVRSEYNEQFF	TGTGCCAGCAGCTTCTATGGGATTGTCCGGTCCGAGTACAATGAGCAGTTCTTC
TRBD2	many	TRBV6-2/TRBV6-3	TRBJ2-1	CASSFSGRLSYNEQFF	TGTGCCAGCAGTTTTAGCGGGAGACTCTCCTACAATGAGCAGTTCTTC
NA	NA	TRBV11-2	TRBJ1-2	CATSFTDYVYTF	TGTGCCACCAGCTTCACAGACTATGTTTACACCTTC
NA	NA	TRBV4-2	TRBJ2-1	CASGQEYGEHFF	TGTGCCAGCGGCCAAGAGTACGGAGAGCATTTCTTC
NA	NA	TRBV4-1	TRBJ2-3	CASSQVLSSTDTQYF	TGTGCCAGCAGCCAAGTGCTCTCTAGTACAGATACGCAGTATTTT
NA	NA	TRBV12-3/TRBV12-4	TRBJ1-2	CAGSLGGEGGYTF	TGTGCCGGCAGTTTAGGGGGAGAAGGTGGCTACACCTTC
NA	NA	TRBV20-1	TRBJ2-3	CSAAGGLTMDAQYF	TGCAGTGCGGCAGGCGGACTGACGATGGATGCGCAATATTTT
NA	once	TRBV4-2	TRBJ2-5	CASSQAYWRGETQYF	TGTGCCAGCAGTCAGGCTTACTGGAGAGGAGAGACCCAGTACTTC
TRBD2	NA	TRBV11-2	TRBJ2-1	CASTPEGGGSSYIEHFF	TGTGCCAGCACTCCAGAGGGCGGGGGAAGCTCCTACATTGAGCACTTCTTC
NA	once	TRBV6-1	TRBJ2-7	CATTIGGSYEQYF	TGTGCCACCACCATAGGGGGCTCCTACGAGCAGTACTTC
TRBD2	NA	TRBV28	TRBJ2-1	CAGFNSGDNEEFF	TGTGCCGGCTTTAATAGCGGGGACAATGAGGAGTTCTTC
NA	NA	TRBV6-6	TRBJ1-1	CASWEPQGLNTEAFF	TGTGCCAGCTGGGAGCCCCAGGGCCTGAACACTGAAGCTTTCTTT
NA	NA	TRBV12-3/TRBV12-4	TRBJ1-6	CVSSSGQTNSPLHF	TGTGTCAGCAGTTCGGGACAAACTAATTCGCCCCTCCACTTT
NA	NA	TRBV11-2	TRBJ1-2	CASCLTGTNYGYTF	TGTGCCAGCTGCTTAACAGGTACTAACTACGGCTACACCTTC
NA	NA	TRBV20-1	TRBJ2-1	CSARPGRGFRNEQLF	TGCAGTGCTAGGCCGGGACGGGGATTTAGAAATGAGCAGCTCTTC
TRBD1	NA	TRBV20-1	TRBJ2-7	CCAASGQGNIYEQYF	TGCTGTGCTGCCTCCGGACAGGGGAATATCTATGAGCAGTACTTC
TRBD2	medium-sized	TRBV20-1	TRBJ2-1	CSARDQLGGNEQFF	TGCAGTGCTAGAGATCAACTGGGGGGGAATGAGCAGTTCTTC
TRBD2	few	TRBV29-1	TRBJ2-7	CSVRGWEGHEQYF	TGCAGCGTAAGGGGTTGGGAGGGCCACGAGCAGTACTTC
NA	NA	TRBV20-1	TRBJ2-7	CSAAPGNGSVNEQYF	TGCAGTGCTGCCCCGGGGAACGGGAGTGTGAACGAGCAGTACTTC
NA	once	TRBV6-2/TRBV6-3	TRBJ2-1	CSSRRPGLPSNEQFF	TGTTCCAGCAGACGTCCGGGACTCCCATCCAATGAGCAATTCTTC
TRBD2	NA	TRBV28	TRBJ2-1	CASSPTGTSGSSSYNEQFF	TGTGCCAGCAGTCCTACCGGGACTAGCGGGAGTAGTTCCTACAATGAGCAGTTCTTC
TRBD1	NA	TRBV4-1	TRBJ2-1	CAATYGDRVRNNEQFF	TGCGCCGCCACCTATGGGGACAGGGTCCGTAACAATGAGCAGTTCTTC
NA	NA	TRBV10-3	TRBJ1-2	CAIMSAHIYGYTF	TGTGCCATCATGTCCGCACATATCTATGGCTACACCTTC
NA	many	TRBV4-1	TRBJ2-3	CASSQEGVGSYDTQYF	TGCGCCAGCAGCCAAGAGGGAGTAGGCTCTTACGATACGCAGTATTTT
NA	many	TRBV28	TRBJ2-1	CASSLDYNEQFF	TGTGCCAGCAGTTTAGACTACAATGAGCAGTTCTTC
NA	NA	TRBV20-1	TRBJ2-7	CSAREPSGYEQYF	TGCAGTGCTAGGGAGCCTTCAGGTTACGAGCAGTACTTC
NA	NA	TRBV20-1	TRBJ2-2	CSARSMTGSTGELFF	TGCAGTGCTAGATCCATGACGGGGAGCACCGGGGAGCTGTTTTTT
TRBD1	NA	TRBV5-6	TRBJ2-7	CASSHRQGARYGQYF	TGTGCCAGCAGCCATCGACAGGGGGCGCGGTACGGGCAGTACTTC
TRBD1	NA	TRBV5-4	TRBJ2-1	CTSSLEGQGALEQFF	TGTACCAGCAGTTTGGAGGGACAGGGGGCACTTGAGCAGTTCTTC
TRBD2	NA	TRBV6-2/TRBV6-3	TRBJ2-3	CAISRTGLTGADTQYF	TGTGCCATCAGCCGCACGGGACTAACGGGCGCAGATACGCAGTATTTT
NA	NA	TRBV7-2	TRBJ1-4	CASSSEANEKLFF	TGTGCCAGCAGCTCGGAGGCGAATGAAAAACTGTTTTTT
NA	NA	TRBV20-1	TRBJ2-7	CSARVAEGLSYERYF	TGCAGTGCTAGAGTAGCGGAGGGCCTGTCCTACGAGCGGTACTTC
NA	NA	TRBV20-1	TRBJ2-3	CSVTREGNGPDTQYF	TGCAGTGTTACCCGTGAGGGGAATGGACCAGATACGCAGTATTTT
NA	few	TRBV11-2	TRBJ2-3	CASSPILISTDTQYF	TGTGCCAGCAGCCCCATTTTGATAAGCACAGATACACAGTATTTT